Listed here are 17 T cell receptor beta chains from one sample, sequenced in a study of shared clonotypes between healthy human individuals. Method: immunoSEQ multiplex PCR; TCRdb's copy keeps in-frame clones and lacks some. The data show about 600,000 clones, with almost 97% seen just once and roughly 0.055% held by the top ten. Sample: naive CD4+ T cells sorted from blood. Described subset: CD45RA+ positively selected. These receptors were obtained from a woman younger than 45 in good health.

The rearrangement joins TRBV15 to TRBJ1-2; tentatively, D is TRBD1 (6 bases). There are 17 residues in the CDR3. Germline loops: CDR1 LNHNV, CDR2 YYDKDF (reference sequence). Trimming took 1 base from V and 4 from J, leaving 19 bases between them. DNA for the CDR3: TGTGCCACCAGCAGAGGCTGGGAGGGTACAGGGAGCTATGGCTACACCTTC. Translated: CATSRGWEGTGSYGYTF.

The chain combines TRBV10-3 with TRBJ1-2; 12 bases map to TRBD1. This CDR3 comprises 13 residues. Germline-derived CDR1 and CDR2 are ENHRY and SYGVKD. V shed 11 bases, J shed 8 bases, and the junction held 9 bases outside the gene matches. This CDR3 is CAATGQGAWGYTF. For the CDR3, the DNA is TGTGCCGCAACGGGACAGGGGGCATGGGGCTACACCTTC.

The chain has TRBV6-6 and TRBJ2-7, with D tentatively TRBD2 (6 bases). Germline V gives CDR1 MNHNY, CDR2 SVGAGI (reference sequence). There are 12 residues in the CDR3. Trimming left V 10 bases short and J 1 base short, with 11 bases between. The CDR3 sequence: CATPGESYEQYF. In nucleotides, the CDR3 is TGTGCCACTCCGGGAGAGTCCTACGAGCAGTACTTC.

V is TRBV28 and J is TRBJ1-2; TRBD1 matches 9 bases. The CDR3 has 15 residues. V shed 4 bases and J 5 bases; nucleotides not matched to a gene: 8. The germline gives CDR1 MDHEN, CDR2 SYDVKM. Written as DNA, the CDR3 is TGTGCCAGCAGTTCACCCGGGACAGGGTGGTATGGCTACACCTTC. Translation gives CASSSPGTGWYGYTF.

The chain employs TRBV10-1 and TRBJ2-5; possible D gene TRBD1, 6 bases. The V gene lost 5 bases and the J gene lost 4 bases, with 17 bases spanning the gap. This CDR3 region has 15 residues. The germline V gene encodes CDR1 WNHNN and CDR2 SYGVQD (reference sequence). CDR3 region: CASSPLRTEVETQYF. The CDR3 coding sequence is TGCGCCAGCAGTCCGCTCCGGACAGAAGTAGAGACCCAGTACTTC.

This clone came up a few times. The chain employs TRBV9 and TRBJ2-1; 7 bases map to TRBD2. V dropped 4 bases and J dropped 0; count of bases not matched to a gene: 7. From germline, CDR1 is SGDLS and CDR2 YYNGEE. This CDR3 has 16 residues. CDR3 DNA sequence: TGTGCCAGCAGCCCAGGGACTACCCCCTCCTACAATGAGCAGTTCTTC. This encodes CASSPGTTPSYNEQFF.

This chain uses TRBV27 with TRBJ2-7, with 14 positions matching TRBD2. The CDR3 has 15 residues. Germline V gene lookup returns CDR1 MNHEY and CDR2 SMNVEV (reference sequence). The V gene end was trimmed by 6 bases and the J gene end by 2 bases; junction bases not matched to a gene: 3. The CDR3 coding sequence is TGTGCCAGCAGCCCGGGACTAGCGGGAGCCTACGAGCAGTACTTC. Translating it yields CASSPGLAGAYEQYF.

The chain uses TRBV6-5 and TRBJ1-4; D is possibly TRBD1 (5 bases). The CDR3 runs 15 residues. Trimming cost V 0 bases and J 3 bases, with 8 bases left between them. From germline, CDR1 is MNHEY and CDR2 SVGAGI. Here the CDR3 reads CASSYSSGPNEKLFF. The CDR3 DNA reads TGTGCCAGCAGTTACTCGTCGGGGCCTAATGAAAAACTGTTTTTT.

The chain employs TRBV6-5 and TRBJ2-7; 8 nucleotides line up with TRBD2. CDR3 length: 15 residues. V was pared by 9 bases and J by 1 base, with 11 bases of the junction left unmatched. Germline CDR1 and CDR2: MNHEY and SVGAGI. CDR3 region: CASGREGQGSYEQYF. The CDR3 nucleotides are TGTGCCAGTGGTCGGGAGGGCCAAGGGTCCTACGAGCAGTACTTC.

The chain employs TRBV28 and TRBJ1-5; 9 bases match TRBD1. The CDR3 totals 16 residues. The trim removed 8 bases at V and 9 bases at J, leaving 17 bases unmatched. CDR1 MDHEN and CDR2 SYDVKM come from the germline V gene. The CDR3, as DNA: TGTGCCAGCGCCGGGACAGGGTTCGGTCTGGGATGGCCCCAGCATTTT. Translating it yields CASAGTGFGLGWPQHF.

The rearrangement links TRBV5-1 to TRBJ2-5; tentatively, D is TRBD2 (6 bases). V was clipped by 4 bases and J by 3 bases, with 13 bases between them. The CDR3 contains 14 residues. CDR1 is SGHRS, CDR2 YFSETQ, per germline. CDR3: CASSLAGIKETQYF. The CDR3 DNA reads as TGCGCCAGCAGCCTGGCGGGGATAAAAGAGACCCAGTACTTC.

V and J are TRBV9 and TRBJ2-7; a weak D match, TRBD2 (6 bases). Germline CDR1 and CDR2: SGDLS and YYNGEE. The CDR3 has 15 residues. V lost 0 bases to trimming and J lost 2 bases, with 12 bases between them. CDR3 sequence: CASSVGLVGTYEQYF. The CDR3 coding sequence is TGTGCCAGCAGCGTAGGACTAGTCGGGACCTACGAGCAGTACTTC. Complete variable domain (other parts from reference TRBV9 and TRBJ2-7): DSGVTQTPKHLITATGQRVTLRCSPRSGDLSVYWYQQSLDQGLQFLIQYYNGEERAKGNILERFSAQQFPDLHSELNLSSLELGDSALYFCASSVGLVGTYEQYFGPGTRLTVT.

The chain couples TRBV5-1 to TRBJ2-3; D is perhaps TRBD1 (6 bases). This CDR3 has 14 amino acids. Germline V gene sequence: CDR1 SGHRS, CDR2 YFSETQ. V dropped 5 bases and J dropped 2 bases, with 12 bases sitting between them. In DNA form, the CDR3 reads TGCGCCAGCAGAGCCGGACAGCTCACAGATACGCAGTATTTT. This translates into CASRAGQLTDTQYF.

CDR3 sequence reads: CASSPRGINEKLFF. DNA of the CDR3: TGTGCCAGCAGCCCCCGGGGGATTAATGAAAAACTGTTTTTT. This rearrangement joins TRBV6-5 to TRBJ1-4; a possible D gene is TRBD1 (5 bases). The CDR3 contains 14 residues. In germline, CDR1 is MNHEY, CDR2 SVGAGI. Deletions cut 6 bases from V and 4 bases from J, with 12 bases between.

Only one count was recorded for this clone. The chain joins TRBV6-5 to TRBJ2-7, with D possibly matching TRBD2 (6 bases). The germline V gene encodes CDR1 MNHEY and CDR2 SVGAGI. This CDR3 is 15 amino acids long. The ends were cut back, 6 bases at V and 0 bases at J, with 15 bases in the middle. The CDR3 spells CASRPNGLHSYEQYF. CDR3 DNA sequence: TGTGCCAGCAGGCCAAACGGACTACACTCCTACGAGCAGTACTTC.

The V and J genes are TRBV7-6 and TRBJ2-3; D gene ambiguous. Trimming pared 4 bases from V and 0 bases from J, leaving 20 bases between. The CDR3 has 18 amino acids. CDR1 is SGHVS, CDR2 FNYEAQ, per germline. CDR3 coding DNA: TGTGCCAGCAGCTCAAAAATTGAGCCGGTGGGAAGCACAGATACGCAGTATTTT. Its protein product is CASSSKIEPVGSTDTQYF.

The chain joins TRBV5-4 to TRBJ2-7, with 13 bases aligning to TRBD2. The CDR3 consists of 15 residues. With 2 bases clipped from V and 3 bases from J, the junction kept 2 bases outside the gene matches. Germline CDR1 SGHNT, CDR2 YYREEE (reference sequence). The CDR3 region is CASSFGTSGIYEQYF. In DNA form, the CDR3 reads TGTGCCAGCAGCTTCGGGACTAGCGGGATCTACGAGCAGTACTTC.